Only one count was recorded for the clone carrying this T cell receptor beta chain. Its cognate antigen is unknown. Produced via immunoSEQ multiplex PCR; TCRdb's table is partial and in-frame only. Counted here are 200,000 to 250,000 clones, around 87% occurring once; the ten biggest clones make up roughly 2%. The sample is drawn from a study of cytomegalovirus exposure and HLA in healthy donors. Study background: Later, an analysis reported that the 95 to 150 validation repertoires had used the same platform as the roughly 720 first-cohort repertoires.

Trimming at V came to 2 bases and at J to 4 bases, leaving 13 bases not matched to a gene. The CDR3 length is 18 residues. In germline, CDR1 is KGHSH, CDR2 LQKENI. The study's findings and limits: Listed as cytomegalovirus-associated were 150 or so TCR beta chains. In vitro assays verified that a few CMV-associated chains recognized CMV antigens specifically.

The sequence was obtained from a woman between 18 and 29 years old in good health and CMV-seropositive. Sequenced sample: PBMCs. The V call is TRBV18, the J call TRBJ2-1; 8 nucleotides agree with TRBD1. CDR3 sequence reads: CASSPSQGAPGGYNEQFF. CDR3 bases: TGTGCCAGCTCACCAAGTCAGGGGGCTCCCGGGGGTTACAATGAGCAGTTCTTC.